The 18 T cell receptor beta chains below all came from one sample that was sequenced in a study of cytomegalovirus exposure and HLA in healthy donors. Measured with immunoSEQ multiplex PCR; TCRdb has only the in-frame clones, and not every one. The sample carries about 160,000 clones, 86% recorded once. The sample was PBMCs. The receptor set was obtained from a woman in her late teens or twenties in good health and CMV-seronegative.

The chain couples TRBV25-1 to TRBJ2-3; a possible D gene is TRBD1 (6 bases). CDR3 length: 13 residues. Germline-derived CDR1 and CDR2 are MGHDK and SYGVNS. The germline V and J ends were trimmed by 4 bases and 7 bases, with 12 bases remaining between them. Written as DNA, the CDR3 is TGTGCCAGCAGTGGACGGACAGAAAATACGCAGTATTTT. Translating it yields CASSGRTENTQYF. Full variable domain (remainder filled in from reference TRBV25-1 and TRBJ2-3): EADIYQTPRYLVIGTGKKITLECSQTMGHDKMYWYQQDPGMELHLIHYSYGVNSTEKGDLSSESTVSRIRTEHFPLTLESARPSHTSQYLCASSGRTENTQYFGPGTRLTVL.

V is TRBV27 and J is TRBJ1-5; 7 bases fit TRBD1. This CDR3 comprises 14 residues. Germline CDR1 is MNHEY and CDR2 is SMNVEV (reference sequence). With V trimmed by 2 bases and J by 4 bases, 2 bases remained unmatched. The CDR3 nucleotides read TGTGCCAGCAGTTTAGGGACAGCAAATCAGCCCCAGCATTTT. It specifies CASSLGTANQPQHF.

On this clone: In the same sample, other DNA sequences code for this CDR3. The chain recombines TRBV6-5 with TRBJ1-2; possibly TRBD1 for D (5 bases). This CDR3 comprises 13 residues. Germline V CDR1 and CDR2: MNHEY, SVGAGI. The V end was cut by 0 bases, the J end by 5 bases, with 7 bases between. This chain's CDR3 is CASSYSGGYGYTF. As DNA, the CDR3 is TGTGCCAGCAGTTACTCGGGGGGGTATGGCTACACCTTC.

Turning to this clone: Additional DNA sequences in this sample encode the identical CDR3. The CDR3 DNA sequence: TGTGCCAGCAGCTTGACCGGGGACACTGAAGCTTTCTTT. Encoded protein: CASSLTGDTEAFF. The rearrangement uses TRBV7-9 and TRBJ1-1, with unresolved D. CDR1 is SEHNR, CDR2 FQNEAQ, per germline (reference sequence). The CDR3 runs to 13 residues. With 3 bases removed from V and 3 bases from J, the gap between germline ends came to 8 bases.

The V call is TRBV4-2, the J call TRBJ2-5, with 7 bases identical to TRBD1. The CDR3 contains 16 residues. Germline V gene sequence: CDR1 LGHNA, CDR2 YNFKEQ. The J segment lost 4 bases and the V segment lost 1 base, leaving 9 bases of the junction unmatched. CDR3 DNA sequence: TGTGCCAGCAGCCAAGGCGTAGGGGGCGAGGGAGAGACCCAGTACTTC. Translated: CASSQGVGGEGETQYF.

The rearrangement links TRBV4-3 to TRBJ2-7; 7 bases are shared with TRBD1. The J segment lost 2 bases and the V segment lost 0 bases, leaving 10 bases of the junction unmatched. The CDR3 covers 17 residues. CDR1 LGHNA and CDR2 YSLEER come from the germline V gene. CDR3 in DNA: TGCGCCAGCAGCCAAGATCGGGTCGGGACAGCTACCTACGAGCAGTACTTC. Amino acids: CASSQDRVGTATYEQYF.

This chain connects TRBV7-6 to TRBJ1-2; D uncertain. The CDR3 covers 12 residues. Trimming removed 4 bases from V and 2 bases from J, with 5 bases in between. Germline CDR1 is SGHVS and CDR2 is FNYEAQ. The DNA of the CDR3 is TGTGCCAGCAGCTCCGGGAACTATGGCTACACCTTC. Its translation is CASSSGNYGYTF.

The chain couples TRBV9 to TRBJ2-1; 15 nucleotides match TRBD2. Germline V lookup: CDR1 SGDLS, CDR2 YYNGEE. CDR3 length: 16 residues. V lost 3 bases, J lost 10 bases, and 8 bases stayed unmatched. The CDR3 is CASSAPGTSGGREQFF. CDR3 DNA: TGTGCCAGCAGCGCCCCCGGGACTAGCGGGGGGCGGGAGCAGTTCTTC.

This chain joins TRBV7-2 and TRBJ2-7, with no clear D. This CDR3 has 12 residues. V was shortened by 4 bases and J by 5 bases, with 9 bases between the two germline ends. Germline CDR1 reads SGHTA; CDR2 reads FQGNSA. The CDR3 spells CASSYYGNEQYF. CDR3 bases: TGTGCCAGCAGCTACTACGGCAACGAGCAGTACTTC.

V usage is TRBV5-6 and J usage is TRBJ2-5; D is perhaps TRBD2 (6 bases). Trimming shortened V by 5 bases and J by 5 bases, and 22 bases separated the two germline ends. Germline values: CDR1 SGHDT, CDR2 YYEEEE. The CDR3 consists of 16 residues. The CDR3 loop reads CASSSQGLGLSETQYF. DNA for the CDR3: TGTGCCAGCAGTTCTCAGGGACTGGGCTTGAGTGAGACCCAGTACTTC.

V gene TRBV14 combines with J gene TRBJ2-7, with 9 bases fitting TRBD1. Trimming cost V 5 bases and J 3 bases; bases outside gene matches: 8. This CDR3 has 15 amino acids. Germline V CDR1 and CDR2: SGHDN, FVKESK. The CDR3 protein is CASSKGDRAFYEQYF. Written as DNA, the CDR3 is TGTGCCAGCAGCAAGGGGGACAGGGCCTTCTACGAGCAGTACTTC.

This clone occurred once. This chain uses TRBV5-1 with TRBJ1-2, with 7 bases fitting TRBD1. V was clipped by 0 bases and J by 3 bases; unmatched bases: 2. This CDR3 contains 14 residues. Germline loops: CDR1 SGHRS, CDR2 YFSETQ. CDR3 loop: CASSLGQGDYGYTF. The CDR3 DNA reads TGCGCCAGCAGCTTGGGGCAGGGGGACTATGGCTACACCTTC.

A single count supports this clone. The chain links TRBV7-6 to TRBJ1-5, with D perhaps matching TRBD1 (5 bases). CDR1 and CDR2 (germline): SGHVS, FNYEAQ. The germline V and J ends were trimmed by 5 bases and 4 bases, with 9 bases remaining between them. The CDR3 is made up of 13 amino acids. The CDR3 coding sequence is TGTGCCAGCAGCCCCACAGGAAATCAGCCCCAGCATTTT. The encoded protein is CASSPTGNQPQHF.

V gene TRBV5-4 combines with J gene TRBJ2-7, with TRBD1 as a possible D gene (6 bases). Germline lookup yields CDR1 SGHNT and CDR2 YYREEE (reference sequence). The ends were cut back, 0 bases at V and 3 bases at J, with 13 bases in the middle. There are 15 residues in the CDR3. In DNA form, the CDR3 reads TGTGCCAGCAGCTTGGCCGGGACACCGCTCTACGAGCAGTACTTC. Translating gives CASSLAGTPLYEQYF.

The V gene is TRBV2, the J gene TRBJ2-1; TRBD2 agrees at 8 bases. The CDR3 loop spans 13 amino acids. Per germline, CDR1 SNHLY and CDR2 FYNNEI. V was clipped by 10 bases and J by 5 bases; unmatched bases: 7. The CDR3 nucleotides read TGTGCCAACCGCGGGGGGCGCCACAATGAGCAGTTCTTC. This sequence encodes CANRGGRHNEQFF.

The CDR3 DNA follows: TGTGCCAGCAGGAGTTCTGGAAACACCATATATTTT. This codes for CASRSSGNTIYF. The chain has TRBV5-5 and TRBJ1-3; D not resolved. Trimming removed 5 bases from V and 1 base from J, with 4 bases in between. The CDR3 spans 12 residues. CDR1 is SGHKS, CDR2 YYEKEE, per germline (reference sequence).

The chain has TRBV29-1 and TRBJ2-7; maybe TRBD1 (5 bases). With 1 base removed from V and 5 bases from J, the gap between germline ends came to 12 bases. Germline V gene data show CDR1 as SQVTM and CDR2 as ANQGSEA. The CDR3 covers 13 residues. CDR3 loop: CSVEVVQGHEQYF. The CDR3 coding sequence is TGCAGCGTTGAAGTAGTTCAGGGCCACGAGCAGTACTTC.

The chain couples TRBV19 to TRBJ2-7; 7 bases align to TRBD1. V shed 10 bases and J 6 bases; nucleotides not matched to a gene: 6. This CDR3 contains 11 residues. Germline V lookup: CDR1 LNHDA, CDR2 SQIVND (reference sequence). The CDR3 loop is CATQTGFEQYF. CDR3 nucleotide sequence: TGTGCCACCCAGACAGGGTTCGAGCAGTACTTC.